This T cell receptor (beta chain) appears in the sequencing data of a study of technical replicates of blood from a few donors. The CDR3 runs to 14 residues. The germline V and J ends were trimmed by 4 bases and 2 bases, with 8 bases remaining between them. The V gene's germline CDR1 is LNHDA and CDR2 SQIVND (reference sequence). The method was immunoSEQ multiplex PCR; TCRdb's version includes in-frame clones alone and lacks a portion of them. The sample holds 65,000 to 85,000 clones, under 95% seen once. The clonotype originates from a human donor in good health. Sequenced material: T cells isolated from PBMCs. The chain combines TRBV19 with TRBJ2-2; D uncertain. The DNA of the CDR3 is TGTGCCAGTAGTAAAAACAGTAACACCGGGGAGCTGTTTTTT. It codes for CASSKNSNTGELFF.